These 18 T cell receptor beta chains came from one sample sequenced in a study of T cell changes during pregnancy in multiple sclerosis. Profiling relied on immunoSEQ multiplex PCR, and the TCRdb table lists in-frame clones only, not all of them. The sample has approximately 70,000 clones, roughly nine tenths seen once; the top ten hold 1.6%. The sample here was peripheral blood, taken in the first trimester of pregnancy. The receptor source for this set is a female donor in good health, enrolled as a control in a pregnancy study.

V gene TRBV28 combines with J gene TRBJ2-5, with D tentatively TRBD2 (6 bases). This CDR3 contains 15 residues. Deletions cut 7 bases from V and 4 bases from J, with 19 bases between. Germline V gene data show CDR1 as MDHEN and CDR2 as SYDVKM. DNA of the CDR3: TGTGCCAGCAAACCAACGACCGGGAGCCGAGAGACCCAGTACTTC. Translated: CASKPTTGSRETQYF.

Here the CDR3 DNA reads TGTGCCAGCAGTCCCACAGGGGGGAGCTCCTACGAGCAGTACTTC. Translation: CASSPTGGSSYEQYF. V usage is TRBV6-5 and J usage is TRBJ2-7, with TRBD1 identical over 8 bases. Germline lookup yields CDR1 MNHEY and CDR2 SVGAGI. With V trimmed by 5 bases and J by 0 bases, 6 bases remained unmatched. This CDR3 region has 15 residues.

J is TRBJ2-1 and V is TRBV9; 11 bases fit TRBD2. V was clipped by 0 bases and J by 12 bases; unmatched bases: 5. Per germline, CDR1 SGDLS and CDR2 YYNGEE. There are 14 residues in the CDR3. The CDR3 nucleotides read TGTGCCAGCAGCGTAGAACTAGCGGGGGCTCGGCAGTTCTTC. Its protein is CASSVELAGARQFF.

The chain employs TRBV28 and TRBJ1-1; 7 positions agree with TRBD1. The CDR3 totals 16 residues. Germline CDR1 and CDR2: MDHEN and SYDVKM. J gave up 4 bases and V 6 bases, and 14 bases lay outside the gene matches. The CDR3: CASSRGTASRGTEAFF. Here the CDR3 DNA reads TGTGCCAGCAGCCGTGGGACAGCTTCCCGGGGCACTGAAGCTTTCTTT.

The rearrangement uses TRBV6-6 and TRBJ2-2, with D hard to call. Trimming removed 5 bases from V and 9 bases from J, with 13 bases in between. The V gene's germline CDR1 is MNHNY and CDR2 SVGAGI (reference sequence). The CDR3 has 13 residues. DNA of the CDR3: TGTGCCAGCAGTCACAAAACGCCACGGGAGCTGTTTTTT. The encoded protein is CASSHKTPRELFF.

This chain joins TRBV5-6 and TRBJ2-3; D is perhaps TRBD2 (6 bases). Trimming shortened V by 0 bases and J by 12 bases, and 14 bases separated the two germline ends. The CDR3 has 13 residues. Per germline, CDR1 SGHDT and CDR2 YYEEEE. The CDR3 here is CASSLVGEVVQYF. Written as DNA, the CDR3 is TGTGCCAGCAGCTTGGTGGGGGAGGTGGTCCAGTATTTT.

The V gene is TRBV5-1, the J gene TRBJ2-5, with a weak D call TRBD2 (6 bases). Trimming pared 3 bases from V and 4 bases from J, leaving 16 bases between. This CDR3 region has 15 residues. From germline, CDR1 is SGHRS and CDR2 YFSETQ. The CDR3 coding sequence is TGCGCCAGCAGCTGGGGAGGTGATCGTGGAGAGACCCAGTACTTC. It translates to CASSWGGDRGETQYF.

The chain uses TRBV7-8 and TRBJ2-7, with D perhaps TRBD2 (6 bases). CDR1 is SGHVS and CDR2 is FQNEAQ in the germline V gene. This CDR3 has 15 residues. Trimming took off 1 base at V and 3 bases at J, with 13 bases between the two ends. CDR3 region: CASSLEGGLGYEQYF. CDR3 bases: TGTGCCAGCAGCTTAGAGGGAGGACTGGGCTACGAGCAGTACTTC.

The rearrangement links TRBV28 to TRBJ1-1; a possible D gene is TRBD1 (6 bases). Between the trimmed V and J ends, which lost 6 bases and 3 bases, there was a span of 14 bases. The germline gives CDR1 MDHEN, CDR2 SYDVKM. The CDR3 runs to 14 residues. The CDR3 region has the DNA TGTGCCAGCAGACAAGGGGGTCCGGACACTGAAGCTTTCTTT. Translating it yields CASRQGGPDTEAFF.

J is TRBJ2-7 and V is TRBV5-1; 7 nucleotides align to TRBD1. After removal of 5 bases from V and 7 bases from J, the junction contained 9 bases not matched to a gene. CDR1 is SGHRS, CDR2 YFSETQ, per germline. This CDR3 spans 13 amino acids. The CDR3 protein is CASRDSQGREQYF. The DNA for the CDR3 is TGCGCCAGCAGAGATTCACAGGGGCGGGAGCAGTACTTC.

This chain links TRBV29-1 with TRBJ1-1, with 8 bases lining up with TRBD1. This CDR3 comprises 15 residues. CDR1 is SQVTM and CDR2 is ANQGSEA in the germline V gene. V lost 6 bases to trimming and J lost 5 bases; unmatched junction nucleotides: 14. The CDR3 reads CSVGGAGGLGTEAFF. The CDR3, as DNA: TGCAGCGTGGGGGGAGCAGGGGGCTTGGGTACTGAAGCTTTCTTT.

The chain uses TRBV4-1 and TRBJ2-3, with 9 bases that match TRBD1. The CDR3 loop spans 17 amino acids. The germline V gene has CDR1 MGHRA and CDR2 YSYEKL. Trimming at V came to 3 bases and at J to 5 bases, leaving 12 bases not matched to a gene. As DNA, the CDR3 is TGCGCCAGCAGCCAGGGTTCCGGGACAGGGTGGAGAGATACGCAGTATTTT. Its translation: CASSQGSGTGWRDTQYF.

The chain joins TRBV4-2 to TRBJ2-2, with no clear D. CDR3 length equals 15 residues. In germline, CDR1 is LGHNA, CDR2 YNFKEQ. V lost 4 bases to trimming and J lost 4 bases, with 13 bases between them. Written as DNA, the CDR3 is TGTGCCAGCAGCCCCCCCGGCTCGGGCACCGGGGAGCTGTTTTTT. Its translation: CASSPPGSGTGELFF.

V and J are TRBV11-2 and TRBJ2-2; the match to TRBD2 covers 9 bases. Trimming at V came to 6 bases and at J to 2 bases, leaving 4 bases not matched to a gene. Germline V gene data show CDR1 as SGHAT and CDR2 as FQNNGV. The CDR3 is 15 amino acids. The chain's CDR3 is CASRGLAGNTGELFF. The CDR3 coding sequence is TGTGCCAGCAGGGGGCTAGCGGGAAACACCGGGGAGCTGTTTTTT.

The chain recombines TRBV5-6 with TRBJ2-7, with D maybe TRBD2 (6 bases). Between the trimmed V and J ends, which lost 2 bases and 2 bases, there was a span of 11 bases. Germline V gives CDR1 SGHDT, CDR2 YYEEEE. The CDR3 totals 14 residues. CDR3 amino acids: CASSFSGEAYEQYF. The CDR3 DNA follows: TGTGCCAGCAGCTTCTCCGGGGAGGCCTACGAGCAGTACTTC.

In DNA form, the CDR3 reads TGTGCCAGCAGCTCTTGGGGCCTTAACTATGGCTACACCTTC. This codes for CASSSWGLNYGYTF. This chain uses TRBV7-6 with TRBJ1-2; tentatively, D is TRBD1 (5 bases). This CDR3 is built from 14 residues. V shed 4 bases and J shed 1 base, with 10 bases lying between them. Germline V gene sequence: CDR1 SGHVS, CDR2 FNYEAQ.

The chain has TRBV5-4 and TRBJ2-3, with TRBD2 matching over 10 bases. The CDR3 has 16 residues. CDR1 and CDR2 from the germline V gene are SGHNT and YYREEE (reference sequence). The trim removed 4 bases at V and 3 bases at J, leaving 8 bases unmatched. The CDR3 spells CASSIKREGMTDTQYF. The CDR3 DNA follows: TGTGCCAGCAGCATAAAGCGGGAGGGCATGACAGATACGCAGTATTTT.

The CDR3 coding sequence is TGTGCCAGCAGTCGCAGGGACAATCAGCCCCAGCATTTT. Translating gives CASSRRDNQPQHF. The chain employs TRBV6-5 and TRBJ1-5, with D tentatively TRBD1 (5 bases). Germline loops: CDR1 MNHEY, CDR2 SVGAGI. The CDR3 consists of 13 residues. V lost 5 bases and J 3 bases, leaving 8 bases between the germline ends.